This T cell receptor (beta chain) was documented in a study of regulatory T cells in long-lasting Graves disease. Arm-PCR of CDR3 regions and iRepertoire HTBI primers were used to build TCR beta libraries. TCRdb reprocessed the multiplex PCR reads via MiXCR and lists one record per CDR3 protein. This sample has fewer than 450,000 distinct CDR3 sequences, with 15% found just once. The sample's time point: newly diagnosed GD, antithyroid drugs for less than 3 months. RNA isolated from PBMCs was used to make the TCR library. Trimming cost V 3 bases and J 0 bases, with 9 bases left between them. Germline assignment: CDR1 SEHNR and CDR2 FQNEAQ (reference sequence). The CDR3 is made up of 14 amino acids. Ten or more counts support this clonotype. These records were also assigned to another study, of T cells in Graves' hyperthyroidism and ophthalmopathy.

The receptor's source is a woman aged 40 to 55 with Graves disease. V usage is TRBV7-9 and J usage is TRBJ2-7, with D possibly being TRBD1 or TRBD2 (5 bases each). This material consisted of peripheral blood mononuclear cells (PBMCs), taken at new diagnosis, from a patient treated with antithyroid drugs. The chain's CDR3 is CASSFAGSSYEQYF. CDR3 nucleotide sequence: TGTGCCAGCAGCTTTGCAGGGAGCTCCTACGAGCAGTACTTC.